Listed here are 30 T cell receptor beta chains from one sample, sequenced in a study of blood T cells in healthy people across ages. Primed by a sample-barcoded 5' primer and a J-beta primer mix, a second PCR proceeded for roughly 6 to 12 cycles. Via MiXCR, TCRdb re-called the 5' RACE reads, giving one row per CDR3 protein. The sample comprises 1,300,000 or so distinct CDR3 sequences, approximately 63% of which are singletons, and 5.5% to 8% rests with the top ten. The sample consisted of blood. These receptors were collected from a man younger than 35 in good health.

The V gene is TRBV6-5, the J gene TRBJ1-6, with 7 bases aligning to TRBD1. Trimming at V came to 4 bases and at J to 0 bases, leaving 6 bases not matched to a gene. CDR1 is MNHEY and CDR2 is SVGAGI in the germline V gene. This CDR3 contains 17 residues. The DNA of the CDR3 is TGTGCCAGCAGTTCCCGGGACAGTAGCTCCTATAATTCACCCCTCCACTTT. This encodes CASSSRDSSSYNSPLHF.

The V gene is TRBV11-2, the J gene TRBJ2-5; the D gene is possibly TRBD2 (5 bases). Germline CDR1 SGHAT, CDR2 FQNNGV. This CDR3 contains 16 residues. Trimming took 3 bases from V and 5 from J, leaving 19 bases between them. The DNA for the CDR3 is TGTGCCAGCAGCTTGCCGAGGCAGGAGGTATTGGAGACCCAGTACTTC. Its protein is CASSLPRQEVLETQYF.

This chain links TRBV5-8 with TRBJ2-7; 10 bases are a match to TRBD2. The end of the DNA is better explained by TRBJ2-4, so the J call may be wrong. There are 19 residues in the CDR3. Germline CDR1 SGHTS, CDR2 YDEGEE. CDR3 region: CASSYVGLATAQHKNIQYF. CDR3 sequence (DNA): TGTGCCAGCAGCTATGTGGGACTAGCGACAGCCCAGCACAAAAACATTCAGTACTTC.

V and J are TRBV13 and TRBJ2-7, with TRBD1 matching over 10 bases. Looked up from germline, CDR1 is PRHDT and CDR2 is FYEKMQ (reference sequence). Germline trimming cut 3 bases from V and 4 bases from J; bases unmatched to any gene: 9. This CDR3 has 16 amino acids. Written as DNA, the CDR3 is TGTGCCAGCAGCTTCCTCAGACGGGACAGGGGTTACGAGCAGTACTTC. It specifies CASSFLRRDRGYEQYF.

The CDR3 DNA reads TGTGCCAGCAGTGAATCGACAGTCGTGAACACTGAAGCTTTCTTT. It translates to CASSESTVVNTEAFF. The chain is built from TRBV25-1 and TRBJ1-1; possible D gene TRBD1, 5 bases. Per germline, CDR1 MGHDK and CDR2 SYGVNS. The CDR3 is 15 residues long. The ends were cut back, 1 base at V and 0 bases at J, with 9 bases in the middle.

The chain recombines TRBV2 with TRBJ1-2; 7 nucleotides align to TRBD1. CDR1 and CDR2 from the germline V gene are SNHLY and FYNNEI. This CDR3 comprises 12 residues. The V and J ends lost 7 bases and 8 bases, in that order; junction bases with no gene match: 7. The CDR3 sequence is CASTQGGRGYTF. The CDR3 bases are TGTGCCAGCACCCAGGGGGGGAGAGGCTACACCTTC.

The CDR3 loop reads CASSTSGGLLYEQYF. CDR3 in DNA: TGTGCCAGCAGCACTAGTGGGGGACTTCTTTACGAGCAGTACTTC. V and J are TRBV7-9 and TRBJ2-7; tentatively, D is TRBD2 (6 bases). CDR3 length equals 15 residues. Germline V gene lookup returns CDR1 SEHNR and CDR2 FQNEAQ (reference sequence). V shed 5 bases and J shed 4 bases, with 18 bases lying between them. The full variable domain, with the rest looked up from reference TRBV7-9 and TRBJ2-7, is DTGVSQNPRHKITKRGQNVTFRCDPISEHNRLYWYRQTLGQGPEFLTYFQNEAQLEKSRLLSDRFSAERPKGSFSTLEIQRTEQGDSAMYLCASSTSGGLLYEQYFGPGTRLTVT.

This sequence joins TRBV10-3 and TRBJ2-5; either TRBD1 or TRBD2 may supply D (6 bases each). CDR3 length: 17 amino acids. In germline, CDR1 is ENHRY, CDR2 SYGVKD. Trimming removed 0 bases at V and 5 bases at J, with 19 bases between. The CDR3 nucleotides read TGTGCCATCAGTGAGTCCCGCGGGGAACTCACAGGGGAGACCCAGTACTTC. Translation gives CAISESRGELTGETQYF.

The chain uses TRBV20-1 and TRBJ2-7; 9 bases fit TRBD1. From germline, CDR1 is DFQATT and CDR2 SNEGSKA (reference sequence). This CDR3 comprises 13 residues. V gave up 6 bases and J gave up 2 bases; unmatched junction bases: 5. The CDR3 here is CSAAGTGTYEQYF. DNA of the CDR3: TGCAGTGCCGCCGGGACAGGGACCTACGAGCAGTACTTC.

The chain recombines TRBV7-9 with TRBJ1-1, with D possibly being TRBD1 (5 bases). V was pared by 4 bases and J by 0 bases, with 21 bases between. The CDR3 is 18 residues long. CDR1 is SEHNR, CDR2 FQNEAQ, per germline (reference sequence). The CDR3 bases are TGTGCCAGCAGCTATATCCGGCCCGACCGACAGATGAACACTGAAGCTTTCTTT. It codes for CASSYIRPDRQMNTEAFF.

This clonotype was recorded once. At one boundary the junction diverges from the germline segment, which might be a read error. The chain recombines TRBV5-1 with TRBJ2-3, with TRBD2 matching 8 bases. The germline gives CDR1 SGHRS, CDR2 YFSETQ. This CDR3 contains 18 residues. The CDR3 spells CAGSRPHQAGEITDTQYF. For the CDR3, the DNA is TGCGCCGGCAGTCGCCCCCACCAAGCGGGGGAAATCACAGATACGCAGTATTTT.

The chain recombines TRBV12-3 or TRBV12-4 with TRBJ1-1; D not certain. V dropped 5 bases and J dropped 0 bases, with 10 bases sitting between them. This CDR3 is built from 14 residues. The CDR3 DNA reads TGTGCCAGCAGTCGCCAGGCCATGAACACTGAAGCTTTCTTT. It translates to CASSRQAMNTEAFF.

The chain carries TRBV12-3 or TRBV12-4 and TRBJ1-1; the D is unclear. Trimming removed 5 bases from V and 6 bases from J, with 10 bases in between. The length of the CDR3 is 12 residues. The CDR3 DNA reads as TGTGCCAGCAGTCAAATAATGGCTGAAGCTTTCTTT. Translated: CASSQIMAEAFF.

The CDR3 reads CASSPVGTDYNEQFF. The CDR3 coding sequence is TGCGCCAGCAGCCCCGTGGGGACGGACTACAATGAGCAGTTCTTC. The chain joins TRBV4-3 to TRBJ2-1; the D gene could be TRBD1 or TRBD2 (5 bases each). V dropped 4 bases and J dropped 3 bases, with 13 bases sitting between them. The germline V gene encodes CDR1 LGHNA and CDR2 YSLEER. CDR3 length equals 15 residues.

This clonotype was seen many times. The chain links TRBV20-1 to TRBJ1-1, with D perhaps matching TRBD1 (6 bases). Trimming removed 6 bases at V and 2 bases at J, with 19 bases between. The CDR3 consists of 15 residues. Germline V gives CDR1 DFQATT, CDR2 SNEGSKA (reference sequence). The CDR3 nucleotides read TGCAGTGCCGAGTGGGGGGGCAATTTTAACACTGAAGCTTTCTTT. Its protein is CSAEWGGNFNTEAFF.

The DNA for the CDR3 is TGCGCCAGCAGCCGTCTTTCGGGGGAAGAGACCCAGTACTTC. This encodes CASSRLSGEETQYF. The gene calls are TRBV5-1 and TRBJ2-7; tentatively, D is TRBD2 (6 bases). The end of the DNA aligns better with TRBJ2-5, so the J call may be wrong. The CDR3 covers 14 residues. From germline, CDR1 is SGHRS and CDR2 YFSETQ.

This clonotype was observed a few times. The chain has TRBV9 and TRBJ1-2; 11 bases are shared with TRBD1. The CDR3 is 15 amino acids. V gave up 3 bases and J gave up 8 bases; unmatched junction bases: 9. Germline CDR1 SGDLS, CDR2 YYNGEE. The CDR3 is CASSAVPGQGDGYTF. The CDR3, as DNA: TGTGCCAGCAGCGCCGTTCCGGGACAGGGGGACGGCTACACCTTC.

The CDR3 loop is CASSGGPVTQETQYF. The CDR3 DNA reads as TGCGCCAGCAGCGGGGGACCGGTGACCCAAGAGACCCAGTACTTC. The chain has TRBV5-1 and TRBJ2-5, with D perhaps assigned TRBD1 or TRBD2 (5 bases each). V lost 4 bases and J lost 1, with 14 bases in between. This CDR3 has 15 residues. CDR1 SGHRS and CDR2 YFSETQ come from the germline V gene. The full variable domain, its missing parts supplied by reference TRBV5-1 and TRBJ2-5, is KAGVTQTPRYLIKTRGQQVTLSCSPISGHRSVSWYQQTPGQGLQFLFEYFSETQRNKGNFPGRFSGRQFSNSRSEMNVSTLELGDSALYLCASSGGPVTQETQYFGPGTRLLVL.

This clonotype has a handful of counts. The chain couples TRBV15 to TRBJ2-1; 7 bases agree with TRBD1. Looked up from germline, CDR1 is LNHNV and CDR2 is YYDKDF (reference sequence). This CDR3 is 15 amino acids long. Trimming took 4 bases from V and 4 from J; bases not matched to a gene: 7. The CDR3 DNA reads as TGTGCCACCAGCACCTCGCCAGGGGGTTACAATGAGCAGTTCTTC. Its protein product is CATSTSPGGYNEQFF.

This clonotype was seen once. The CDR3 is CASSPSRVGDTQYF. CDR3 nucleotides: TGTGCCAGTTCCCCTAGCAGGGTGGGAGATACGCAGTATTTT. The J gene is TRBJ2-3, the V gene TRBV7-9; perhaps D is TRBD1 or TRBD2 (5 bases each). Trimming took 9 bases from V and 5 from J, leaving 18 bases between them. The CDR3 runs to 14 residues. Germline assignment: CDR1 SEHNR and CDR2 FQNEAQ (reference sequence). Drawing the rest from reference TRBV7-9 and TRBJ2-3, the complete variable domain is DTGVSQNPRHKITKRGQNVTFRCDPISEHNRLYWYRQTLGQGPEFLTYFQNEAQLEKSRLLSDRFSAERPKGSFSTLEIQRTEQGDSAMYLCASSPSRVGDTQYFGPGTRLTVL.

A single count supports this clonotype. The chain recombines TRBV21-1 with TRBJ1-5; TRBD1, the D gene given by the table, was not confirmed from the DNA. TRBV21-1 is designated a pseudogene. The CDR3 runs to 15 residues. CDR3 coding DNA: TGTGCCAGCAGCAAAGTGGCCCCCGACAATCAGCCCCAGCATTTT. Translation: CASSKVAPDNQPQHF.

This clonotype was detected only a few times. The chain has TRBV7-9 and TRBJ2-7; perhaps D is TRBD1 or TRBD2 (5 bases each). Germline V gene data show CDR1 as SEHNR and CDR2 as FQNEAQ (reference sequence). The CDR3 contains 17 residues. The V end lost 5 bases, the J end lost 3 bases, and 23 bases lay between the germline ends. In nucleotides, the CDR3 is TGTGCCAGCAGCGATCACTATCGACGGGACCTTTTCTACGAGCAGTACTTC. Protein product: CASSDHYRRDLFYEQYF.

The sample holds a few counts of this clonotype. The V call is TRBV5-6, the J call TRBJ2-7, with TRBD2 matching over 12 bases. This CDR3 has 16 amino acids. The germline CDR1 and CDR2 sequences are SGHDT and YYEEEE. Unmatched junction bases numbered 8, after V lost 3 bases and J lost 4 bases. CDR3 DNA: TGTGCCAGCAGCTCCCTGTGGACTAGCGGGACTTACGAGCAGTACTTC. Its protein is CASSSLWTSGTYEQYF.

J is TRBJ2-3 and V is TRBV6-6; D is unclear. The V gene's germline CDR1 is MNHNY and CDR2 SVGAGI (reference sequence). There are 13 residues in the CDR3. V lost 2 bases and J lost 3, with 6 bases in between. CDR3 protein: CASSYIDTDTQYF. In nucleotides, the CDR3 is TGTGCCAGCAGTTACATAGATACAGATACGCAGTATTTT.

There are a few counts of this clonotype. The gene calls are TRBV29-1 and TRBJ2-1; 7 nucleotides agree with TRBD2. The CDR3 spans 12 residues. The J segment lost 9 bases and the V segment lost 4 bases, leaving 6 bases of the junction unmatched. The germline gives CDR1 SQVTM, CDR2 ANQGSEA. The CDR3 spells CSVVTRGGEQFF. For the CDR3, the DNA is TGCAGCGTTGTGACCCGCGGGGGTGAGCAGTTCTTC.

J is TRBJ1-5 and V is TRBV9; 8 bases are shared with TRBD1. The CDR3 spans 18 residues. V was pared by 3 bases and J by 0 bases, with 11 bases of the junction left unmatched. Germline assignment: CDR1 SGDLS and CDR2 YYNGEE. The CDR3 sequence: CASSESDRGIDSNQPQHF. For the CDR3, the DNA is TGTGCCAGCAGCGAATCAGACAGGGGAATCGATAGCAATCAGCCCCAGCATTTT.

The chain combines TRBV14 with TRBJ1-2; no clear D. In germline, CDR1 is SGHDN, CDR2 FVKESK. The CDR3 spans 15 residues. Trimming pared 1 base from V and 3 bases from J, leaving 12 bases between. For the CDR3, the DNA is TGTGCCAGCAGCCAAGTCAACATGGTGTACTATGGCTACACCTTC. The encoded protein is CASSQVNMVYYGYTF.

This chain links TRBV2 with TRBJ2-4; TRBD2 is a possible D gene (5 bases). The end of the DNA is better explained by TRBJ2-7, so the J call may be wrong. Germline-derived CDR1 and CDR2 are SNHLY and FYNNEI. This CDR3 spans 12 amino acids. Written as DNA, the CDR3 is TGTGCCACCCATAGCGACGCCTCCGAGCAGTACTTC. Its translation: CATHSDASEQYF.

This clonotype was observed a handful of times. This chain connects TRBV11-2 to TRBJ1-1, with D perhaps TRBD1 (6 bases). Germline assignment: CDR1 SGHAT and CDR2 FQNNGV. Trimming shortened V by 5 bases and J by 8 bases, and 12 bases separated the two germline ends. CDR3 length: 12 residues. The CDR3 sequence: CASSHGQGEAFF. In DNA, the CDR3 is TGTGCCAGCAGCCATGGGCAGGGGGAAGCTTTCTTT.

This clonotype turned up a few times. The chain combines TRBV13 with TRBJ2-1; D may be TRBD2 (5 bases). Germline CDR1 PRHDT, CDR2 FYEKMQ (reference sequence). The length of the CDR3 is 15 residues. Trimming left V 1 base short and J 5 bases short, with 12 bases between. CDR3 sequence: CASSLAGIENNEQFF. The CDR3 region has the DNA TGTGCCAGCAGCTTAGCGGGGATCGAAAACAATGAGCAGTTCTTC.